The rows below give T cell receptor beta chains drawn from one sample of a study of memory CD4+ T cells and cytomegalovirus serostatus. TCRdb keeps only in-frame clones here, not all; method: immunoSEQ multiplex PCR. Among about 50,000 clones listed, roughly 80% were seen once. The sample taken for sequencing was memory CD4+ T cells from blood. The receptors shown here come from an adult in good health and CMV-seronegative. Both conserved end residues are part of each CDR3. The order of the fields is clone size, D gene, V gene, J gene, CDR3 protein, CDR3 DNA. A D gene is named only where the DNA matches it firmly. The listing skips clone size in some rows; elsewhere it reads once, few, many or a size class.

size: few; D: TRBD1; V: TRBV19; J: TRBJ1-5; CDR3: CASSISRTGWEQPQHF; DNA: TGTGCCAGTAGTATATCCCGGACAGGGTGGGAACAGCCCCAGCATTTT
size: -; D: -; V: TRBV27; J: TRBJ2-5; CDR3: CASSSQETQYF; DNA: TGTGCCAGCAGTTCCCAAGAGACCCAGTACTTC
size: -; D: TRBD1; V: TRBV7-3; J: TRBJ1-6; CDR3: CASSSGTANSPLHF; DNA: TGTGCCAGCAGCTCAGGGACAGCAAATTCACCCCTCCACTTT
size: -; D: -; V: TRBV30; J: TRBJ2-3; CDR3: CAWVEGNTDTQYF; DNA: TGTGCCTGGGTTGAGGGCAACACAGATACGCAGTATTTT
size: -; D: -; V: TRBV5-1; J: TRBJ2-7; CDR3: CASSLEGGSSYEQYF; DNA: TGCGCCAGCAGCTTGGAAGGGGGAAGCTCCTACGAGCAGTACTTC
size: -; D: TRBD1; V: TRBV14; J: TRBJ1-2; CDR3: CASSKDPGQGYGYTF; DNA: TGTGCCAGCAGCAAAGATCCGGGACAGGGCTATGGCTACACCTTC
size: -; D: -; V: TRBV2; J: TRBJ1-4; CDR3: CASRRRFNEKLFF; DNA: TGTGCCAGCAGGAGACGATTTAATGAAAAACTGTTTTTT
size: few; D: -; V: TRBV7-9; J: TRBJ2-3; CDR3: CASSLAGSGTDTQYF; DNA: TGTGCCAGCAGCTTAGCTGGCAGTGGCACAGATACGCAGTATTTT
size: -; D: TRBD2; V: TRBV11-2; J: TRBJ2-7; CDR3: CASSPLGAGGTDEQYF; DNA: TGTGCCAGCAGCCCACTTGGGGCGGGGGGCACCGACGAGCAGTACTTC
size: -; D: TRBD1; V: TRBV5-1; J: TRBJ2-6; CDR3: CASSLTGVTSGANVLTF; DNA: TGCGCCAGCAGCTTGACAGGGGTCACCTCTGGGGCCAACGTCCTGACTTTC
size: few; D: -; V: TRBV30; J: TRBJ1-2; CDR3: CAWRRRTELYGYTF; DNA: TGTGCCTGGAGGCGGAGGACCGAGCTCTATGGCTACACCTTC
size: -; D: -; V: TRBV5-1; J: TRBJ1-2; CDR3: CASSLGQGRYGYTF; DNA: TGCGCCAGCAGCTTGGGTCAGGGTAGATATGGCTACACCTTC
size: few; D: TRBD1; V: TRBV6-4; J: TRBJ1-4; CDR3: CASRAGTGVGLNEKLFF; DNA: TGTGCCAGCAGGGCCGGGACAGGGGTCGGGCTTAATGAAAAACTGTTTTTT
size: -; D: -; V: TRBV7-9; J: TRBJ1-2; CDR3: CASSPRTVPGYTF; DNA: TGTGCCAGCAGCCCCCGGACCGTCCCCGGCTACACCTTC
size: -; D: -; V: TRBV7-2; J: TRBJ1-2; CDR3: CASSLRVSGGYGYTF; DNA: TGTGCCAGCAGCTTACGTGTTTCGGGCGGTTATGGCTACACCTTC
size: -; D: TRBD1; V: TRBV9; J: TRBJ1-1; CDR3: CASSPRPGVGQTGLWRATEAFF; DNA: TGTGCCAGCAGCCCAAGGCCCGGGGTGGGTCAGACAGGGCTATGGAGGGCCACTGAAGCTTTCTTT
size: -; D: TRBD2; V: TRBV5-1; J: TRBJ2-3; CDR3: CASSLALRGGADTQYF; DNA: TGCGCCAGCAGCTTGGCCTTGCGGGGGGGCGCAGATACGCAGTATTTT
size: -; D: TRBD1; V: TRBV6-6; J: TRBJ2-5; CDR3: CASRGSGGTGETQYF; DNA: TGTGCCAGCAGAGGATCAGGGGGCACAGGGGAGACCCAGTACTTC
size: -; D: -; V: TRBV14; J: TRBJ1-6; CDR3: CASSPEGRGYNSPLHF; DNA: TGTGCCAGCAGCCCCGAGGGCAGGGGTTATAATTCACCCCTCCACTTT
size: -; D: TRBD1; V: TRBV5-1; J: TRBJ2-2; CDR3: CASTNDRGDTGELFF; DNA: TGCGCCAGCACCAACGACAGGGGGGACACCGGGGAGCTGTTTTTT
size: -; D: -; V: TRBV19; J: TRBJ1-1; CDR3: CASSIKGDTEAFF; DNA: TGTGCCAGTAGTATAAAGGGGGACACTGAAGCTTTCTTT
size: once; D: -; V: TRBV6-6; J: TRBJ1-3; CDR3: CASRASGNTIYF; DNA: TGTGCCAGCAGGGCCTCTGGAAACACCATATATTTT
size: -; D: -; V: TRBV2; J: TRBJ2-7; CDR3: CASKVEQVFEQYF; DNA: TGTGCCAGCAAGGTGGAACAGGTTTTTGAGCAGTACTTC
size: -; D: -; V: TRBV6-6; J: TRBJ2-7; CDR3: CASSLGLDSYEQYF; DNA: TGTGCCAGCAGTCTCGGACTTGATTCCTACGAGCAGTACTTC
size: -; D: -; V: TRBV5-6; J: TRBJ2-6; CDR3: CASSFRAPNSGANVLTF; DNA: TGTGCCAGCAGCTTTCGGGCACCAAACTCTGGGGCCAACGTCCTGACTTTC
size: -; D: TRBD1; V: TRBV11-1; J: TRBJ1-6; CDR3: CASSLFDRGRSPLHF; DNA: TGTGCCAGCAGCTTATTCGACAGGGGGAGGTCACCCCTCCACTTT
size: -; D: TRBD1; V: TRBV9; J: TRBJ1-4; CDR3: CASSPRDRGNEKLFF; DNA: TGTGCCAGCAGCCCTCGGGACAGAGGAAATGAAAAACTGTTTTTT
size: -; D: -; V: TRBV1; J: TRBJ2-1; CDR3: CTSSHCTPVGHIGGDLSYNEQFF; DNA: TGCACCAGCAGCCATTGTACGCCCGTAGGCCACATAGGAGGAGACCTCTCCTACAATGAGCAGTTCTTC
size: -; D: -; V: TRBV27; J: TRBJ2-1; CDR3: CASSRRGSGDDNEQFF; DNA: TGTGCCAGCAGTAGAAGGGGGAGCGGGGACGACAATGAGCAGTTCTTC
size: -; D: -; V: TRBV14; J: TRBJ1-1; CDR3: CASSLNMNTEAFF; DNA: TGTGCCAGCAGCCTAAACATGAACACTGAAGCTTTCTTT
size: -; D: TRBD2; V: TRBV29-1; J: TRBJ2-5; CDR3: CSVATGGTETQYF; DNA: TGCAGCGTTGCGACGGGGGGGACCGAGACCCAGTACTTC
size: -; D: TRBD1; V: TRBV7-9; J: TRBJ1-1; CDR3: CASSLGTGDAFF; DNA: TGTGCCAGCAGCTTAGGGACAGGGGACGCTTTCTTT